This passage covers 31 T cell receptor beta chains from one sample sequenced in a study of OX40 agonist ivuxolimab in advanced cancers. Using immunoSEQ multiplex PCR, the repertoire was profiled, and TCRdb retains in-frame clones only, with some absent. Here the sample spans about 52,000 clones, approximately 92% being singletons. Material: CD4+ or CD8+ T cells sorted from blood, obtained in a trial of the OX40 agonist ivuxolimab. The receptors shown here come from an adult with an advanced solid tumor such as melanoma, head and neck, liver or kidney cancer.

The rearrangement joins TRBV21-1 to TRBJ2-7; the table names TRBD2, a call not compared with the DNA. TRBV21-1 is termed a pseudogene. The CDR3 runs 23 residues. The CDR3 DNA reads TGTGCCAGCAGCAACCGAAAAGCTGCCACCGGGACTAGCGGGAGTTCAGTCTCCTACGAGCAGTACTTC. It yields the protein CASSNRKAATGTSGSSVSYEQYF.

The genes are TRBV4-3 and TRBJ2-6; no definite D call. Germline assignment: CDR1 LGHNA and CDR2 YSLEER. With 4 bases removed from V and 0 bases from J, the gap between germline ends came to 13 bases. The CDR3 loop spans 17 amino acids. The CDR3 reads CASSPSPAGSGANVLTF. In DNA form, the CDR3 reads TGCGCCAGCAGCCCCTCACCTGCAGGCTCTGGGGCCAACGTCCTGACTTTC.

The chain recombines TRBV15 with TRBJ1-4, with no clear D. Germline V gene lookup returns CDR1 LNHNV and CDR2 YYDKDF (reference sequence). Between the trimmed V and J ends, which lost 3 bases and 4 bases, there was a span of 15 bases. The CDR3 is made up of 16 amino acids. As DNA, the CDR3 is TGTGCCACCAGCAGCCGTCGCCAGACCTTTAATGAAAAACTGTTTTTT. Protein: CATSSRRQTFNEKLFF.

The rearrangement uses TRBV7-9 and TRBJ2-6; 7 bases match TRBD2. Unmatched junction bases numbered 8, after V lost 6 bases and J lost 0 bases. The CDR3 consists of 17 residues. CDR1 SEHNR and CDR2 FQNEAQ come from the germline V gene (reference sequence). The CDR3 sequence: CASSSTSRSSGANVLTF. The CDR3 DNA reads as TGTGCCAGCAGTTCGACTAGCAGAAGCTCTGGGGCCAACGTCCTGACTTTC.

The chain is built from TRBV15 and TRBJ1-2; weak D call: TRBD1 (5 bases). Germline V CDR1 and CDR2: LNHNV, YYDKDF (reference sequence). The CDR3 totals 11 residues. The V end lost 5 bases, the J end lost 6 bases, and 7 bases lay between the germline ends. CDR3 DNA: TGTGCCACCAGCCTAGGGGATGGCTACACCTTC. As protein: CATSLGDGYTF.

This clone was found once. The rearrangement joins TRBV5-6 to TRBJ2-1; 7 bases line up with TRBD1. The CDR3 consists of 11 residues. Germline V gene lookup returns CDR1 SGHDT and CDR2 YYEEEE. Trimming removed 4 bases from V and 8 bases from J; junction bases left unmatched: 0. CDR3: CASSDRDEQFF. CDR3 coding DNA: TGTGCCAGCAGCGACAGGGATGAGCAGTTCTTC.

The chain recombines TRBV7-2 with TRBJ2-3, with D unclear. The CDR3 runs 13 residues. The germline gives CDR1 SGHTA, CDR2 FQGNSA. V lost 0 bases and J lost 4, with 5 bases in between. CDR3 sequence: CASSLAQADTQYF. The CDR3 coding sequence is TGTGCCAGCAGCTTAGCGCAGGCAGATACGCAGTATTTT.

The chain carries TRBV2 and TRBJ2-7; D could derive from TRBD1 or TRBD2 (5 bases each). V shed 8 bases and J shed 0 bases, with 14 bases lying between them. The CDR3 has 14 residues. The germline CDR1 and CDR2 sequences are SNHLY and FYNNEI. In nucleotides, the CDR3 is TGTGCCAGCGTTGGGGCAGGGAGCTCCTACGAGCAGTACTTC. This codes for CASVGAGSSYEQYF.

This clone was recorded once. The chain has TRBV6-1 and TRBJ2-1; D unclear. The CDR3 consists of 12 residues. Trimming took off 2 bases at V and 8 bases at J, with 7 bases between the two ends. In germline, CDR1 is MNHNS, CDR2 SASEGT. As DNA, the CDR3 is TGTGCCAGCAGTGAATTGGTGGATGAGCAGTTCTTC. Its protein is CASSELVDEQFF.

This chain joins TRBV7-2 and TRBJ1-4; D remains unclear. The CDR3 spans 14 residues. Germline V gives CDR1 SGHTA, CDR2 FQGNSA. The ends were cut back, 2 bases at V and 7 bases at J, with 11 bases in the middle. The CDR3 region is CASSLNLDAEKLFF. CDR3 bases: TGTGCCAGCAGCTTAAATCTCGACGCTGAAAAACTGTTTTTT.

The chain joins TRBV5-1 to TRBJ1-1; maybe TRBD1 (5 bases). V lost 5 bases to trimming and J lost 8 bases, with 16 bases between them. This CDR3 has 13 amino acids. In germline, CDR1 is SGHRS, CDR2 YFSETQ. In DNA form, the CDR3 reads TGCGCCAGCAGATATGGCATAGGGGTCGAAGCTTTCTTT. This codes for CASRYGIGVEAFF.

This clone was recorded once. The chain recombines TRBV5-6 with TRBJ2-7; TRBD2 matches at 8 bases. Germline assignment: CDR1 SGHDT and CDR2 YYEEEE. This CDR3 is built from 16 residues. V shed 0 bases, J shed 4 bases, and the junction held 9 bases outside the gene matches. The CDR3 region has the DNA TGTGCCAGCAGCTTGGAGAGCGGGAGCGAGAGATACGAGCAGTACTTC. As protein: CASSLESGSERYEQYF. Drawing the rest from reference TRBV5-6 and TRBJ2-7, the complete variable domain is DAGVTQSPTHLIKTRGQQVTLRCSPKSGHDTVSWYQQALGQGPQFIFQYYEEEERQRGNFPDRFSGHQFPNYSSELNVNALLLGDSALYLCASSLESGSERYEQYFGPGTRLTVT.

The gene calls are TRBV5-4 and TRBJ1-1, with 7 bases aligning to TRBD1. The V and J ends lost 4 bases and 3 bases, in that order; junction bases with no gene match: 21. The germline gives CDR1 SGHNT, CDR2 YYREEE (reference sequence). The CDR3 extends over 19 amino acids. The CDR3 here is CASSTNRQGLRSSDTEAFF. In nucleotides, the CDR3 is TGTGCCAGCAGCACTAACCGACAGGGACTACGGTCTTCGGACACTGAAGCTTTCTTT.

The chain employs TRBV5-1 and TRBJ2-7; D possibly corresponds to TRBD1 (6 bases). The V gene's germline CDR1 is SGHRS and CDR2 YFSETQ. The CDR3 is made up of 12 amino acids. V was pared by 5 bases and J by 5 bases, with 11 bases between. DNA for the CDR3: TGCGCCAGCAGAACAGGGTTGAACGAGCAGTACTTC. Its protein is CASRTGLNEQYF.

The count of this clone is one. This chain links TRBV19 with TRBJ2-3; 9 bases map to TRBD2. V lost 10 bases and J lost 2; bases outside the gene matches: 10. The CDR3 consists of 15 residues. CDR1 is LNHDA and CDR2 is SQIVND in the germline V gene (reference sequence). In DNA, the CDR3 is TGTGCCACTAGACTAGCGGAAATCCTCACAGATACGCAGTATTTT. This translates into CATRLAEILTDTQYF.

The CDR3 bases are TGTGCCAGCAGCGCCATGGACAGGGGTTGGGAGACCCAGTACTTC. Translating it yields CASSAMDRGWETQYF. The chain recombines TRBV7-2 with TRBJ2-5; TRBD1 aligns across 9 bases. In germline, CDR1 is SGHTA, CDR2 FQGNSA. The CDR3 runs to 15 residues. The junction had 9 bases not matched to a gene; V was cut back by 5 bases and J by 5 bases.

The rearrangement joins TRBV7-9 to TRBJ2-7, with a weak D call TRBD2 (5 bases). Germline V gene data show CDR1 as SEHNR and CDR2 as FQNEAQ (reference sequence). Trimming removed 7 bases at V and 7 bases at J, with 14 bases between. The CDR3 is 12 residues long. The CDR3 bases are TGTGCCAGCACCACTCCCCGAGGGGAGCAGTACTTC. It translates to CASTTPRGEQYF.

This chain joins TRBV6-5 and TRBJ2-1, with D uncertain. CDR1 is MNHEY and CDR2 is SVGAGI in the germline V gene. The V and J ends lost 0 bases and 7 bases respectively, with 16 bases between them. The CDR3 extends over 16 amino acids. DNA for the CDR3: TGTGCCAGCAGTTACTCCCTAGGAGAGAAAGTTAATGAGCAGTTCTTC. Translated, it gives CASSYSLGEKVNEQFF.

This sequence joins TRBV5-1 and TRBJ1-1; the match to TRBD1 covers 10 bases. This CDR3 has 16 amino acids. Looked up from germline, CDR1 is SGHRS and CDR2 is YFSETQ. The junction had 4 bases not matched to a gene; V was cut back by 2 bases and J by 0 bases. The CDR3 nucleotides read TGCGCCAGCAGCTTTCCGGGACAGGGGTTGAACACTGAAGCTTTCTTT. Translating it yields CASSFPGQGLNTEAFF.

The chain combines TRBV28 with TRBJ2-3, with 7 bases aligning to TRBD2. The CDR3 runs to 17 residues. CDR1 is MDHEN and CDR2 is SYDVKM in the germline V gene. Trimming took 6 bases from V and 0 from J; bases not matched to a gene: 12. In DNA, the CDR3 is TGTGCCAGCAGCGCGTTGCCGGGACTAAAAAGCACAGATACGCAGTATTTT. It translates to CASSALPGLKSTDTQYF.

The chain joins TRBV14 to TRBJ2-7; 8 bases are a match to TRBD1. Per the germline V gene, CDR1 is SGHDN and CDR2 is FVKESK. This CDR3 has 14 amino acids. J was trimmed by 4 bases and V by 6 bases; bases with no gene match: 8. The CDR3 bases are TGTGCCAGCAGAGGTGCCGGGACAGGTTACGAGCAGTACTTC. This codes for CASRGAGTGYEQYF.

The CDR3 DNA is TGTGCCAGCAGCTTAGCGAGTGGGGAGGTGGACGAGCAGTACTTC. Translating it yields CASSLASGEVDEQYF. The chain employs TRBV7-9 and TRBJ2-7; D possibly corresponds to TRBD2 (6 bases). This CDR3 is built from 15 residues. In germline, CDR1 is SEHNR, CDR2 FQNEAQ (reference sequence). Trimming stripped 0 bases from V and 5 bases from J, with 14 bases between.

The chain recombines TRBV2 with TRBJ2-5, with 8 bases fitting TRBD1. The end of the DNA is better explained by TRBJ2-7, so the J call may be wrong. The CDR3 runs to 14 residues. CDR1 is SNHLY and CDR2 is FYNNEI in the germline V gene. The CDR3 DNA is TGTGCCAGCAGTGGCCTCAGGGGGCAGTACGAGCAGTACTTC. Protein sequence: CASSGLRGQYEQYF.

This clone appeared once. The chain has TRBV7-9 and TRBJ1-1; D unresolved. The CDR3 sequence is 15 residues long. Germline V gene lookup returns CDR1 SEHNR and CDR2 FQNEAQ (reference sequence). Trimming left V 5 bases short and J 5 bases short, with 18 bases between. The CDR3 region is CASSPNSGVWTEAFF. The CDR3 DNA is TGTGCCAGCAGCCCAAACTCCGGGGTCTGGACTGAAGCTTTCTTT.

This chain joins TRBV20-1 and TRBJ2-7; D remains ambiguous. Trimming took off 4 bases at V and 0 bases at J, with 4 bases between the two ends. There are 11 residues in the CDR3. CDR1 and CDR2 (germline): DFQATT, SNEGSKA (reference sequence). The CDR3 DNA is TGCAGTGCTATCAACTCCTACGAGCAGTACTTC. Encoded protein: CSAINSYEQYF.

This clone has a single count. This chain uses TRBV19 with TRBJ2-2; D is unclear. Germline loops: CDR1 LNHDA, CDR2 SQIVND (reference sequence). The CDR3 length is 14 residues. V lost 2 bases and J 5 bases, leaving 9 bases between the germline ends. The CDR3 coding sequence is TGTGCCAGTAGTATATGGGGAAATACCGGGGAGCTGTTTTTT. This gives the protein CASSIWGNTGELFF.

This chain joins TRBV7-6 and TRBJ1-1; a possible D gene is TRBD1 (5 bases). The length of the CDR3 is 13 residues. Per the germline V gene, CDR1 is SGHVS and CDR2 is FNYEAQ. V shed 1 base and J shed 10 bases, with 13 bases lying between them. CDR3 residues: CASSLGGLRLAFF. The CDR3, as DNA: TGTGCCAGCAGCTTAGGGGGGTTGCGTCTAGCTTTCTTT.

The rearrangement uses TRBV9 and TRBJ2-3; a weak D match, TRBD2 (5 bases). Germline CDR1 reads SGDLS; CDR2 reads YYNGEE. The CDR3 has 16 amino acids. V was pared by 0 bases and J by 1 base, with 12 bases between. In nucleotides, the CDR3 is TGTGCCAGCAGCGTAGTGCCCGAGGGAGGCACAGATACGCAGTATTTT. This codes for CASSVVPEGGTDTQYF.

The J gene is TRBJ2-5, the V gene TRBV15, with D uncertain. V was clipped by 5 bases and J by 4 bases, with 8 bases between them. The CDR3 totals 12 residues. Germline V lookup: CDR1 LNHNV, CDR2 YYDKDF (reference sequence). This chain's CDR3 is CATSQSRETQYF. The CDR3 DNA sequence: TGTGCCACCAGCCAGTCGAGAGAGACCCAGTACTTC.

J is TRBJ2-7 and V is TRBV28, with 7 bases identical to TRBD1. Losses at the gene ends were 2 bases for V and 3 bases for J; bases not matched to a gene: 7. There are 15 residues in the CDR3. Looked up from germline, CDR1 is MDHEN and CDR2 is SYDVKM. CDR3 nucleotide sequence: TGTGCCAGCAGTTTACCTACAGGGGCCGGCTACGAGCAGTACTTC. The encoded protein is CASSLPTGAGYEQYF.

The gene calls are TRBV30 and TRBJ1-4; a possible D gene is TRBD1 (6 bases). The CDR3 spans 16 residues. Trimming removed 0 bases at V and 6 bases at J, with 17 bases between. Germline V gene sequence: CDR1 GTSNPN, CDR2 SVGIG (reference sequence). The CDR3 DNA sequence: TGTGCCTGGAGTGTAGTAGACGGGGGGCTGGATGAAAAACTGTTTTTT. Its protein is CAWSVVDGGLDEKLFF.